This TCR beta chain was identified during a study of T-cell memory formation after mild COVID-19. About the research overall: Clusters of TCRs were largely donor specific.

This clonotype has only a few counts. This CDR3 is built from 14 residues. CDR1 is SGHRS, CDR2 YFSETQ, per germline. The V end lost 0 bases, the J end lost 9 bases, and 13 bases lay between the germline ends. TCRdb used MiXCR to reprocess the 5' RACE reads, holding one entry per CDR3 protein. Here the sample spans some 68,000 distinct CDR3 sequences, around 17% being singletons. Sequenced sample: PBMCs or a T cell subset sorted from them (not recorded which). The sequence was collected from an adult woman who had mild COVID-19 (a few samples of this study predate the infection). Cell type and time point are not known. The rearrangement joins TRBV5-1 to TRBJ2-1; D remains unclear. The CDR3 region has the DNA TGCGCCAGCAGCTTGGCCGAGTTTTACCGTGAGCAGTTCTTC. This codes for CASSLAEFYREQFF.